This T cell receptor beta chain was sequenced for a study of T-cell memory formation after mild COVID-19. In regard to this clonotype: Its antigen remains unidentified.

Whole-study findings and limits: Later expanders leaned toward CD4+, whereas clones contracting from day 15 to 85 were balanced CD4/CD8. The pre-infection memory compartment contained some responding clones, suggesting cross-reactive memory joined.

Trimming cost V 5 bases and J 0 bases; bases outside gene matches: 3. The CDR3 loop spans 16 amino acids. Germline V gene data show CDR1 as SEHNR and CDR2 as FQNEAQ (reference sequence). MiXCR, applied by TCRdb to the 5' RACE reads, yields one record per CDR3 protein. This table has fewer than 650,000 distinct CDR3 sequences, 20% to 25% appearing once. The sequence was obtained from an adult woman who had mild COVID-19 (a few samples of this study predate the infection). Cell type and time point are not known. The sample comprised PBMCs or a T cell subset sorted from them (not recorded which). V and J are TRBV7-9 and TRBJ2-1; TRBD2 aligns across 11 bases. DNA of the CDR3: TGTGCCAGCAGCGGGGGACTAGCGGTCTCCTACAATGAGCAGTTCTTC. Protein sequence: CASSGGLAVSYNEQFF.